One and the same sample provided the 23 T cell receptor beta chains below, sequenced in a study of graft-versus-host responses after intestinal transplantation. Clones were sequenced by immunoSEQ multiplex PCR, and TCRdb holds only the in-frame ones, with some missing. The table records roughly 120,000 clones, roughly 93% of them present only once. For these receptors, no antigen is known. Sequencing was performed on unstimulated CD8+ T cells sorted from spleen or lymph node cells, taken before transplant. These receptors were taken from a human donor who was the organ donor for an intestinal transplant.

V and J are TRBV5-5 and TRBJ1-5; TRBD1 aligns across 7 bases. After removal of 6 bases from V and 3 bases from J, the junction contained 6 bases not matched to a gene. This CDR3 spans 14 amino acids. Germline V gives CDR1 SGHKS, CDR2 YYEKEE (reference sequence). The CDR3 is CASIRTGSNQPQHF. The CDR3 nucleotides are TGTGCCAGCATCCGGACAGGATCCAATCAGCCCCAGCATTTT.

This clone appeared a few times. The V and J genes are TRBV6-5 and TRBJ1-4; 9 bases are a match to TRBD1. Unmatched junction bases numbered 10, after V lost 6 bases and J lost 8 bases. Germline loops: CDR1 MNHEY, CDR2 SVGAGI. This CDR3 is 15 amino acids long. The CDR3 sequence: CASSPTGGMNEKLFF. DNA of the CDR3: TGTGCCAGCAGCCCGACAGGGGGAATGAACGAAAAACTGTTTTTT.

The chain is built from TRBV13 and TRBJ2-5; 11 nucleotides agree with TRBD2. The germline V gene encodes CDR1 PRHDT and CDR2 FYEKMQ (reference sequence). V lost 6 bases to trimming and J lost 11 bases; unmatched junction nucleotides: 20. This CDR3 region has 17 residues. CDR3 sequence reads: CASSSLAGGRFPGEQYF. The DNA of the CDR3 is TGTGCCAGCAGTTCCCTAGCGGGAGGTAGGTTTCCGGGAGAGCAGTACTTC.

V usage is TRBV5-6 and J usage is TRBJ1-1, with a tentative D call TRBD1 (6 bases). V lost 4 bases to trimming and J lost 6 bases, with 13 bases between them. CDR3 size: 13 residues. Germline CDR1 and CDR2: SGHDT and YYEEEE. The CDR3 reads CASSPGAGAEAFF. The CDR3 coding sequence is TGTGCCAGCAGCCCGGGGGCTGGGGCTGAAGCTTTCTTT.

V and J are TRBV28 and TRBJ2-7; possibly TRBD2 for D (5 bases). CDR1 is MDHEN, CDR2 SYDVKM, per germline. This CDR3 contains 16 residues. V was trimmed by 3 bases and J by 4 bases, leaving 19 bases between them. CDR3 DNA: TGTGCCAGCAGTTTTTCGGCCGCTAGCAGAAATTACGAGCAGTACTTC. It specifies CASSFSAASRNYEQYF. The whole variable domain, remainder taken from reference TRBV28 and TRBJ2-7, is DVKVTQSSRYLVKRTGEKVFLECVQDMDHENMFWYRQDPGLGLRLIYFSYDVKMKEKGDIPEGYSVSREKKERFSLILESASTNQTSMYLCASSFSAASRNYEQYFGPGTRLTVT.

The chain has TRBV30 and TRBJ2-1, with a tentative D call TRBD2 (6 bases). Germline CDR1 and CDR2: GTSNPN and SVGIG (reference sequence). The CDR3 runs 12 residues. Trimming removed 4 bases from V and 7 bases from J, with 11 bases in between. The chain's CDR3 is CAWNPAGNEQFF. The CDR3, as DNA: TGTGCCTGGAATCCCGCGGGGAATGAGCAGTTCTTC.

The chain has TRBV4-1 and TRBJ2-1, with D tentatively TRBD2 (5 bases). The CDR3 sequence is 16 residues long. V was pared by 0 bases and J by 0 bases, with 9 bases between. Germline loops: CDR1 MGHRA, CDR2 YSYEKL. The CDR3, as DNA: TGCGCCAGCAGCCAAGAAGAAGGGAGCTCCTACAATGAGCAGTTCTTC. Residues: CASSQEEGSSYNEQFF.

The CDR3 bases are TGCGCCAGCAGCCCCCCCGGCAGGCTGGATGGCTACACCTTC. Encoded protein: CASSPPGRLDGYTF. This chain uses TRBV4-1 with TRBJ1-2; D gene uncertain. Trimming removed 4 bases from V and 6 bases from J, with 15 bases in between. There are 14 residues in the CDR3. Germline V gene lookup returns CDR1 MGHRA and CDR2 YSYEKL.

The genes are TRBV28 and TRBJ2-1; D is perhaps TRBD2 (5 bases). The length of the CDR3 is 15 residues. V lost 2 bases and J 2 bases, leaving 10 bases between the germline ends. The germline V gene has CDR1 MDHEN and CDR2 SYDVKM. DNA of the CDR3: TGTGCCAGCAGTTTACCGGGCGGGCCCTACAATGAGCAGTTCTTC. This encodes CASSLPGGPYNEQFF.

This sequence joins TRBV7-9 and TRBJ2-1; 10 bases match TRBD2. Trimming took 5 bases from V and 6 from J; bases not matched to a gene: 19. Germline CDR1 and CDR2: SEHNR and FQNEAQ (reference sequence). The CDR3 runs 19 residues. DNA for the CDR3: TGTGCCAGCAGCCGTAGACAGTACTTCAGCGGGAGGGCCCTCAATGAGCAGTTCTTC. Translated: CASSRRQYFSGRALNEQFF.

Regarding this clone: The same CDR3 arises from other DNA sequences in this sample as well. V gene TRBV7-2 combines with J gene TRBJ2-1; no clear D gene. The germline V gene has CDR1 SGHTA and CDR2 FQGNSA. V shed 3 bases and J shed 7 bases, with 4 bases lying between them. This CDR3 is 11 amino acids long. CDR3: CASSFGNEQFF. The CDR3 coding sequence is TGTGCCAGCAGCTTTGGAAATGAGCAGTTCTTC.

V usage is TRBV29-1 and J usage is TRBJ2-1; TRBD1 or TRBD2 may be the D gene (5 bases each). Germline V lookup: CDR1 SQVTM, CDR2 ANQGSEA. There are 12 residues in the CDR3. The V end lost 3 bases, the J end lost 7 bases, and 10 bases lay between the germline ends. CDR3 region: CSVEGTSNEQFF. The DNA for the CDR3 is TGCAGCGTTGAGGGGACCTCTAATGAGCAGTTCTTC.

CDR3 region: CASSSGGYEQYF. The CDR3 DNA reads as TGCGCCAGCAGCTCTGGAGGGTACGAGCAGTACTTC. The chain is built from TRBV5-1 and TRBJ2-7, with D possibly being TRBD2 (6 bases). Germline V gene sequence: CDR1 SGHRS, CDR2 YFSETQ. The CDR3 runs to 12 residues. With 3 bases removed from V and 4 bases from J, the gap between germline ends came to 8 bases.

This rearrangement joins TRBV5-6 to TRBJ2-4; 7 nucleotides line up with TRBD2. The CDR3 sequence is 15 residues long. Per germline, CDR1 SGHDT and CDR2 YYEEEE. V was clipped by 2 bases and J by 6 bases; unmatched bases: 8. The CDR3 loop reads CASSFGPGGPNIQYF. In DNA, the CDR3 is TGTGCCAGCAGCTTCGGTCCGGGAGGCCCAAACATTCAGTACTTC. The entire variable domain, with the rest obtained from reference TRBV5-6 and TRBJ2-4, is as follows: DAGVTQSPTHLIKTRGQQVTLRCSPKSGHDTVSWYQQALGQGPQFIFQYYEEEERQRGNFPDRFSGHQFPNYSSELNVNALLLGDSALYLCASSFGPGGPNIQYFGAGTRLSVL.

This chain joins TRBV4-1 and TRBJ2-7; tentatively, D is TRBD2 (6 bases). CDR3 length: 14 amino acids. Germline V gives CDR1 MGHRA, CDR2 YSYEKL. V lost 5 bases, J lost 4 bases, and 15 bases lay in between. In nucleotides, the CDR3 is TGCGCCAGCAGCGAGGAAAGGGGAGGTTACGAGCAGTACTTC. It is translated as CASSEERGGYEQYF.

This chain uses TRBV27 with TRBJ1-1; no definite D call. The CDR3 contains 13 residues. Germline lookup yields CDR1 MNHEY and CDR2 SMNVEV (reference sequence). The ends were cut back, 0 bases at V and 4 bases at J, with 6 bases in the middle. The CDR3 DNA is TGTGCCAGCAGTTTATCCGTGGGCACTGAAGCTTTCTTT. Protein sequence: CASSLSVGTEAFF.

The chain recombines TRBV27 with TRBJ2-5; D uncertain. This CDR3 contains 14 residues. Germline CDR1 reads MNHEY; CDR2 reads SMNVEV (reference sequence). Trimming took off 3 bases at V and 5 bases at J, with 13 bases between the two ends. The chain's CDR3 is CASSLVQGLETQYF. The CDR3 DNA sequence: TGTGCCAGCAGTTTGGTTCAAGGTTTGGAGACCCAGTACTTC.

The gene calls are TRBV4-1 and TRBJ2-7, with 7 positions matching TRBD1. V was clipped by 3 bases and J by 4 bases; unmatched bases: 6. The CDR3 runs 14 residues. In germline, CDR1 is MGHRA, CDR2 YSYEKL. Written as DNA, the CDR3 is TGCGCCAGCAGCCACAGGGACAGCGTATACGAGCAGTACTTC. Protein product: CASSHRDSVYEQYF.

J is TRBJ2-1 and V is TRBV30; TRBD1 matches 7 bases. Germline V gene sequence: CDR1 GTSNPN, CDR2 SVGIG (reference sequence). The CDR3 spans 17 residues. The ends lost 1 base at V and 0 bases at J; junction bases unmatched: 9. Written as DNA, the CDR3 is TGTGCCTGGAGTGGCTCCACGGACAGGACCTCCTACAATGAGCAGTTCTTC. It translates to CAWSGSTDRTSYNEQFF.

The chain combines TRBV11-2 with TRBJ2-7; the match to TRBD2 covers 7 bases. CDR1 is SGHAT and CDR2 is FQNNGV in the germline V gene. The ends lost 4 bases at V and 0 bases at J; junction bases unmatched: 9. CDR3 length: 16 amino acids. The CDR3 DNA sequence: TGTGCCAGCAGCTCTCCTGGGGTAGCGGGCTCCTACGAGCAGTACTTC. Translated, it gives CASSSPGVAGSYEQYF.

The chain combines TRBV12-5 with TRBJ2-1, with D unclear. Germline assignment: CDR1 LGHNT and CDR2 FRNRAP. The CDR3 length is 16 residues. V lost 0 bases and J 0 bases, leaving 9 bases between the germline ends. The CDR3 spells CASGLVQPGSYNEQFF. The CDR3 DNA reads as TGTGCTAGTGGTTTGGTACAACCAGGCTCCTACAATGAGCAGTTCTTC. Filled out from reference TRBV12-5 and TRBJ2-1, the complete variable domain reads DARVTQTPRHKVTEMGQEVTMRCQPILGHNTVFWYRQTMMQGLELLAYFRNRAPLDDSGMPKDRFSAEMPDATLATLKIQPSEPRDSAVYFCASGLVQPGSYNEQFFGPGTRLTVL.

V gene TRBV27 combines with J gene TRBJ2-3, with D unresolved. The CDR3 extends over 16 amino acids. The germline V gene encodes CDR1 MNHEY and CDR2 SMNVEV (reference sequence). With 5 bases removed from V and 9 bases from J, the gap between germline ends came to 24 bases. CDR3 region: CASSQWLYPSSGTQYF. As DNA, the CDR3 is TGTGCCAGCAGTCAATGGCTCTATCCCTCTTCCGGGACGCAGTATTTT.

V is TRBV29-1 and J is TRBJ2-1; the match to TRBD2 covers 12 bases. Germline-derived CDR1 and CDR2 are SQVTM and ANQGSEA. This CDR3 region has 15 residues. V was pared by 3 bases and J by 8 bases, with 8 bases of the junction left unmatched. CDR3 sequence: CSVDTSGRPSDEQFF. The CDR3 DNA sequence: TGCAGCGTTGACACTAGCGGGAGGCCGAGCGATGAGCAGTTCTTC.